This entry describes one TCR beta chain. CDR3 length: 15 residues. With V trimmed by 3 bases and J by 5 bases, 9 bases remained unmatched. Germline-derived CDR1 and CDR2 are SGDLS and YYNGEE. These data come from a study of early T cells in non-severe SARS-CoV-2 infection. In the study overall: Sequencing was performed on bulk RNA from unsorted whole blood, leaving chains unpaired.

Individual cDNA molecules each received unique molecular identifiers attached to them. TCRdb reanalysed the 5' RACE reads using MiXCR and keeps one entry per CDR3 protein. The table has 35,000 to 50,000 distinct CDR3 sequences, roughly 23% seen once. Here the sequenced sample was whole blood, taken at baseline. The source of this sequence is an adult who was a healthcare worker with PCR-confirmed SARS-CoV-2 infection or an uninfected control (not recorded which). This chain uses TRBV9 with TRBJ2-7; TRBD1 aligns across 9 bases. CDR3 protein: CASSAGTGWRDEQYF. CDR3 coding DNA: TGTGCCAGCAGCGCCGGGACAGGGTGGCGGGACGAGCAGTACTTC.